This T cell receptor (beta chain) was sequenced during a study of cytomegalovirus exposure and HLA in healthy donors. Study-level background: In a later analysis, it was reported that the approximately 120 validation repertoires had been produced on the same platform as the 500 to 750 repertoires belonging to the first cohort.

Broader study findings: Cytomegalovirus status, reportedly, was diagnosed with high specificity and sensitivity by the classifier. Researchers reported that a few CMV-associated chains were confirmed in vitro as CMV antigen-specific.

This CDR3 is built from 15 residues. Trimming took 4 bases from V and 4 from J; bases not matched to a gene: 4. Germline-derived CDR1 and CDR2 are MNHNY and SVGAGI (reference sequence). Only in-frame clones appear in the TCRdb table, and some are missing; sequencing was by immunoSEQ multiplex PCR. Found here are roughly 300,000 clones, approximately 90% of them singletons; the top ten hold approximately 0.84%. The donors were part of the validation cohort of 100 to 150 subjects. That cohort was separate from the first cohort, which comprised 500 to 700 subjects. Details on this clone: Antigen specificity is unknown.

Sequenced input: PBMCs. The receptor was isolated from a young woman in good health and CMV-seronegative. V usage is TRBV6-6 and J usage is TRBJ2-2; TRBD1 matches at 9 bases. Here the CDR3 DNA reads TGTGCCAGCAGTTCCGGGACAGGGCTCACCGGGGAGCTGTTTTTT. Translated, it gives CASSSGTGLTGELFF.